There are many counts of the clone carrying this TCR beta chain. The antigen is not known. This record comes from a study of breast tumors, draining lymph nodes, adjacent tissues. Study-wide results and limits: Findings are consistent with lymph node origin and intratumoral expansion of most tumor T cells.

Samples came from axillary lymph nodes draining the breast cancer. The V gene's germline CDR1 is DFQATT and CDR2 SNEGSKA (reference sequence). This CDR3 has 12 amino acids. The V gene lost 7 bases and the J gene lost 2 bases, with 12 bases spanning the gap. TCRdb recomputed calls from the multiplex PCR reads with MiXCR, one row per CDR3 protein. The sample yields more than 200,000 distinct CDR3 sequences, approximately 30% seen once. The material sequenced was axillary lymph node tissue. This clonotype was obtained from a female donor with breast cancer. Some clones in this sample may be carry-over from other donors' samples. The chain carries TRBV20-1 and TRBJ2-7; perhaps TRBD1 as D (6 bases). The DNA for the CDR3 is TGCAGTGTTCCACAGGGAGCCTACGAGCAGTACTTC. Translating it yields CSVPQGAYEQYF.